The 13 T cell receptor beta chains presented below share a single source sample, sequenced in a study of T cells in tuberculosis. Some clones are missing from TCRdb's copy, which holds only in-frame ones; the method was immunoSEQ multiplex PCR. The table shows over 30,000 clones, with 85% to 95% occurring only once. Specimen: PBMCs. These receptors all come from a donor aged 5 to 30 with latent tuberculosis or without tuberculosis infection. Some clones in this sample may be carry-over from other donors' samples.

The chain couples TRBV13 to TRBJ2-2; 10 bases map to TRBD2. Germline V lookup: CDR1 PRHDT, CDR2 FYEKMQ (reference sequence). The V segment lost 4 bases and the J segment 4 bases; nucleotides outside the gene matches: 6. The CDR3 is 16 residues long. CDR3 protein: CASSSRTSGPTGELFF. The DNA for the CDR3 is TGTGCCAGCAGCTCCCGGACTAGCGGCCCCACCGGGGAGCTGTTTTTT.

In DNA form, the CDR3 reads TGTGCCAGCAGTTCCGGGACAGGGGTATTTATCTATGGCTACACCTTC. This encodes CASSSGTGVFIYGYTF. The genes are TRBV2 and TRBJ1-2, with 10 bases fitting TRBD1. CDR3 length equals 16 residues. Per the germline V gene, CDR1 is SNHLY and CDR2 is FYNNEI. V shed 5 bases, J shed 4 bases, and the junction held 10 bases outside the gene matches. Supplemented by reference TRBV2 and TRBJ1-2, the full variable domain reads EPEVTQTPSHQVTQMGQEVILRCVPISNHLYFYWYRQILGQKVEFLVSFYNNEISEKSEIFDDQFSVERPDGSNFTLKIRSTKLEDSAMYFCASSSGTGVFIYGYTFGSGTRLTVV.

The rearrangement uses TRBV2 and TRBJ1-2; D remains ambiguous. Looked up from germline, CDR1 is SNHLY and CDR2 is FYNNEI. CDR3 length: 12 amino acids. V lost 4 bases and J lost 6, with 9 bases in between. The CDR3 sequence is CASSGLGHGYTF. The DNA of the CDR3 is TGTGCCAGCAGTGGACTCGGTCATGGCTACACCTTC.

V is TRBV4-1 and J is TRBJ2-3, with D possibly being TRBD2 (6 bases). Trimming stripped 4 bases from V and 5 bases from J, with 19 bases between. This CDR3 spans 16 amino acids. Germline V gene lookup returns CDR1 MGHRA and CDR2 YSYEKL. This CDR3 is CASSPRPGLPEDTQYF. In DNA form, the CDR3 reads TGCGCCAGCAGCCCACGACCGGGACTCCCAGAAGATACGCAGTATTTT.

The count of this clone is one. The rearrangement joins TRBV2 to TRBJ2-1; 7 nucleotides match TRBD2. CDR3 length: 14 residues. Germline loops: CDR1 SNHLY, CDR2 FYNNEI. V gave up 2 bases and J gave up 4 bases; unmatched junction bases: 2. The CDR3 here is CASSEQRDYNEQFF. The CDR3, as DNA: TGTGCCAGCAGTGAACAGCGGGATTACAATGAGCAGTTCTTC.

The rearrangement uses TRBV30 and TRBJ1-2, with D perhaps TRBD1 (5 bases). Germline CDR1 and CDR2: GTSNPN and SVGIG (reference sequence). The CDR3 consists of 18 residues. V was trimmed by 2 bases and J by 3 bases, leaving 25 bases between them. DNA for the CDR3: TGTGCCTGGAGTAAGGGGTCGGTCTCAAAGGCCCCCTACTATGGCTACACCTTC. Protein: CAWSKGSVSKAPYYGYTF. The full variable domain, rest sourced from reference TRBV30 and TRBJ1-2, is SQTIHQWPATLVQPVGSPLSLECTVEGTSNPNLYWYRQAAGRGLQLLFYSVGIGQISSEVPQNLSASRPQDRQFILSSKKLLLSDSGFYLCAWSKGSVSKAPYYGYTFGSGTRLTVV.

The gene calls are TRBV21-1 and TRBJ2-3; the table's D call, TRBD2, has no DNA check behind it. TRBV21-1 is annotated as a pseudogene. CDR3 length: 14 amino acids. The CDR3, as DNA: TGTGCCAGCAGCAGGGAGTCCCAAGGGGATACGCAGTATTTT. This gives the protein CASSRESQGDTQYF.

V gene TRBV4-2 combines with J gene TRBJ2-7; possibly TRBD1 for D (5 bases). Germline V gene lookup returns CDR1 LGHNA and CDR2 YNFKEQ. This CDR3 spans 15 amino acids. V was shortened by 2 bases and J by 0 bases, with 11 bases between the two germline ends. As DNA, the CDR3 is TGTGCCAGCAGCCAAACAGGCTCCCCCTCCTACGAGCAGTACTTC. Amino acid sequence: CASSQTGSPSYEQYF.

The chain links TRBV4-2 to TRBJ2-1; no firm D call. The CDR3 extends over 13 amino acids. Germline CDR1 LGHNA, CDR2 YNFKEQ. Between the trimmed V and J ends, which lost 1 base and 5 bases, there was a span of 6 bases. CDR3 loop: CASSQAGDNEQFF. CDR3 sequence (DNA): TGTGCCAGCAGCCAAGCAGGCGACAATGAGCAGTTCTTC.

The gene calls are TRBV25-1 and TRBJ1-1; D remains ambiguous. V lost 3 bases to trimming and J lost 5 bases, with 19 bases between them. The CDR3 is made up of 16 amino acids. The germline V gene encodes CDR1 MGHDK and CDR2 SYGVNS. CDR3 amino acids: CASSDPKRGRGTEAFF. The CDR3 bases are TGTGCCAGCAGTGATCCCAAAAGAGGGCGAGGGACTGAAGCTTTCTTT.

This clone was counted once. This chain joins TRBV5-1 and TRBJ1-1; D is ambiguous. The V gene's germline CDR1 is SGHRS and CDR2 YFSETQ. V was pared by 0 bases and J by 0 bases, with 9 bases between. CDR3 size: 15 residues. CDR3 DNA: TGCGCCAGCAGCTTGGCCGCAGGATTGAACACTGAAGCTTTCTTT. Its protein is CASSLAAGLNTEAFF.

V gene TRBV30 combines with J gene TRBJ1-1, with TRBD1 identical over 8 bases. The ends lost 0 bases at V and 4 bases at J; junction bases unmatched: 1. The V gene's germline CDR1 is GTSNPN and CDR2 SVGIG (reference sequence). The CDR3 runs to 13 residues. This CDR3 is CAWSVTGGTEAFF. The CDR3, as DNA: TGTGCCTGGAGTGTAACAGGGGGCACTGAAGCTTTCTTT. The whole variable domain, filled in from reference TRBV30 and TRBJ1-1, reads SQTIHQWPATLVQPVGSPLSLECTVEGTSNPNLYWYRQAAGRGLQLLFYSVGIGQISSEVPQNLSASRPQDRQFILSSKKLLLSDSGFYLCAWSVTGGTEAFFGQGTRLTVV.

This chain joins TRBV19 and TRBJ2-7, with a tentative D call TRBD2 (6 bases). In germline, CDR1 is LNHDA, CDR2 SQIVND (reference sequence). The germline V and J ends were trimmed by 5 bases and 5 bases, with 19 bases remaining between them. This CDR3 is built from 15 residues. In DNA form, the CDR3 reads TGTGCCAGTAGTCCCCCCGTGGCGGGAAGCGACGAGCAGTACTTC. Translated, it gives CASSPPVAGSDEQYF.